The 32 T cell receptor beta chains presented below share a single source sample, sequenced in a study of blood T cell repertoires in COVID-19. Data came from immunoSEQ multiplex PCR; TCRdb stores just in-frame clones and leaves some out. The sample lists around 81,000 clones; more than 75% were seen once. The sequenced sample consisted of peripheral blood. The receptors shown here come from a woman aged 55-70 years with acute or convalescent COVID-19.

This clone came up once. The chain links TRBV9 to TRBJ2-2; 7 bases are shared with TRBD2. V dropped 3 bases and J dropped 6; count of bases not matched to a gene: 8. The CDR3 length is 15 residues. Germline V gene sequence: CDR1 SGDLS, CDR2 YYNGEE. This CDR3 reads CASSARGGSSGELFF. In DNA form, the CDR3 reads TGTGCCAGCAGCGCCCGTGGCGGGAGCTCCGGGGAGCTGTTTTTT.

This chain links TRBV6-5 with TRBJ1-2; TRBD1 matches at 9 bases. There are 13 residues in the CDR3. The V gene's germline CDR1 is MNHEY and CDR2 SVGAGI. V gave up 6 bases and J gave up 6 bases; unmatched junction bases: 5. CDR3 sequence reads: CASRTGGSDGYTF. The CDR3 DNA sequence: TGTGCCAGCAGAACAGGGGGCTCGGATGGCTACACCTTC.

The chain is built from TRBV19 and TRBJ2-3; tentative D call: TRBD2 (5 bases). Trimming took 3 bases from V and 3 from J, leaving 13 bases between them. This CDR3 is built from 15 residues. CDR1 and CDR2 (germline): LNHDA, SQIVND (reference sequence). Written as DNA, the CDR3 is TGTGCCAGTAGTATCCGGAATTGGAGGACAGATACGCAGTATTTT. Amino acid sequence: CASSIRNWRTDTQYF.

The chain links TRBV6-5 to TRBJ1-5; D remains ambiguous. The germline V and J ends were trimmed by 7 bases and 3 bases, with 7 bases remaining between them. The CDR3 is 12 amino acids. Germline V gives CDR1 MNHEY, CDR2 SVGAGI. Here the CDR3 reads CASNLPNQPQHF. The DNA of the CDR3 is TGTGCCAGCAACCTACCCAATCAGCCCCAGCATTTT.

The genes are TRBV4-3 and TRBJ2-4; a possible D gene is TRBD2 (7 bases). Germline lookup yields CDR1 LGHNA and CDR2 YSLEER. The CDR3 covers 14 residues. The V gene lost 2 bases and the J gene lost 6 bases, with 11 bases spanning the gap. The CDR3 here is CASSQRGGPNIQYF. The CDR3 nucleotides read TGCGCCAGCAGCCAAAGGGGGGGTCCAAACATTCAGTACTTC.

Many counts were recorded for this clone. The chain employs TRBV7-9 and TRBJ2-1; 10 bases are shared with TRBD2. This CDR3 has 15 amino acids. Trimming cost V 2 bases and J 9 bases; bases outside gene matches: 7. CDR1 SEHNR and CDR2 FQNEAQ come from the germline V gene (reference sequence). The CDR3 region is CASSLLASGRVEQFF. The CDR3 nucleotides read TGTGCCAGCAGCTTATTGGCTAGCGGGAGAGTTGAGCAGTTCTTC. Together with reference TRBV7-9 and TRBJ2-1, the CDR3 gives the full variable domain: DTGVSQNPRHKITKRGQNVTFRCDPISEHNRLYWYRQTLGQGPEFLTYFQNEAQLEKSRLLSDRFSAERPKGSFSTLEIQRTEQGDSAMYLCASSLLASGRVEQFFGPGTRLTVL.

The J gene is TRBJ1-5, the V gene TRBV29-1, with 8 nucleotides matching TRBD1. The J segment lost 5 bases and the V segment lost 4 bases, leaving 7 bases of the junction unmatched. Germline values: CDR1 SQVTM, CDR2 ANQGSEA. The CDR3 extends over 14 amino acids. CDR3: CSVVDRAIDQPQHF. Here the CDR3 DNA reads TGCAGCGTTGTGGACAGGGCCATCGATCAGCCCCAGCATTTT.

The chain recombines TRBV7-2 with TRBJ1-5, with D uncertain. Germline CDR1 and CDR2: SGHTA and FQGNSA. Trimming took 0 bases from V and 1 from J, leaving 7 bases between them. The CDR3 contains 15 residues. The chain's CDR3 is CASSLAYRSNQPQHF. CDR3 sequence (DNA): TGTGCCAGCAGCTTAGCGTACAGAAGCAATCAGCCCCAGCATTTT.

The chain is built from TRBV28 and TRBJ1-1; 7 bases line up with TRBD1. The CDR3 has 16 amino acids. Germline V gene data show CDR1 as MDHEN and CDR2 as SYDVKM. The V segment lost 6 bases and the J segment 4 bases; nucleotides outside the gene matches: 14. The CDR3 region has the DNA TGTGCCAGCAGCCCCCTCCCCACAGGGGAGGCCACTGAAGCTTTCTTT. The encoded protein is CASSPLPTGEATEAFF.

The rearrangement uses TRBV3-1 (or the pseudogene TRBV3-2) and TRBJ2-3; weak D call: TRBD2 (5 bases). V lost 1 base, J lost 2 bases, and 16 bases lay in between. This CDR3 contains 17 residues. Per the germline V gene, CDR1 is LGHDT and CDR2 is YNNKEL (reference sequence). The CDR3 spells CASSQATGVSHTDTQYF. As DNA, the CDR3 is TGTGCCAGCAGCCAAGCCACCGGGGTTTCCCACACAGATACGCAGTATTTT.

Only a few counts were recorded for this clone. This chain uses TRBV28 with TRBJ2-7, with D uncertain. In germline, CDR1 is MDHEN, CDR2 SYDVKM. V lost 3 bases to trimming and J lost 5 bases, with 11 bases between them. The CDR3 covers 13 residues. As DNA, the CDR3 is TGTGCCAGCAGTTTCTCAGGAACCCACGAGCAGTACTTC. Its translation is CASSFSGTHEQYF.

The chain employs TRBV29-1 and TRBJ2-7; D perhaps matches TRBD2 (5 bases). In germline, CDR1 is SQVTM, CDR2 ANQGSEA. Trimming took 4 bases from V and 5 from J, leaving 9 bases between them. The CDR3 runs to 11 residues. CDR3 coding DNA: TGCAGCGTTGGCCCCGGGGACGAGCAGTACTTC. Translated, it gives CSVGPGDEQYF.

The genes are TRBV7-2 and TRBJ1-5, with 9 bases fitting TRBD1. Germline V CDR1 and CDR2: SGHTA, FQGNSA. This CDR3 is 15 amino acids long. The V segment lost 5 bases and the J segment 3 bases; nucleotides outside the gene matches: 5. CDR3 DNA sequence: TGTGCCAGCAGCACCTGGACAGGGGTCAATCAGCCCCAGCATTTT. This translates into CASSTWTGVNQPQHF.

The chain recombines TRBV9 with TRBJ1-3, with D possibly TRBD1 on 6 matching bases. The germline V gene has CDR1 SGDLS and CDR2 YYNGEE. CDR3 length: 15 residues. Trimming took off 0 bases at V and 4 bases at J, with 11 bases between the two ends. CDR3 amino acids: CASSVGTGQGNTIYF. CDR3 sequence (DNA): TGTGCCAGCAGCGTAGGAACGGGACAAGGAAACACCATATATTTT.

The chain employs TRBV18 and TRBJ2-7, with D unresolved. CDR3 length equals 16 residues. CDR1 KGHSH and CDR2 LQKENI come from the germline V gene. Trimming removed 6 bases from V and 2 bases from J, with 20 bases in between. The CDR3 loop is CASSPAASFEAYEQYF. The CDR3 region has the DNA TGTGCCAGCTCCCCAGCTGCAAGTTTTGAGGCCTACGAGCAGTACTTC.

By share of the sample, this clone is medium-sized. The chain couples TRBV30 to TRBJ2-7; weak D call: TRBD2 (6 bases). Deletions cut 3 bases from V and 7 bases from J, with 28 bases between. Germline CDR1 GTSNPN, CDR2 SVGIG (reference sequence). The CDR3 spans 17 residues. CDR3 coding DNA: TGTGCCTGGAGGTTCAAACGGGAGTACCCACCACCGAGGGAGCAGTACTTC. It yields the protein CAWRFKREYPPPREQYF.

The chain is built from TRBV30 and TRBJ1-5; D is perhaps TRBD1 (6 bases). CDR3 length: 13 amino acids. Trimming stripped 5 bases from V and 1 base from J, with 9 bases between. CDR1 and CDR2 from the germline V gene are GTSNPN and SVGIG (reference sequence). CDR3 amino acids: CAWDQGSNQPQHF. The CDR3 region has the DNA TGTGCCTGGGATCAGGGGAGCAATCAGCCCCAGCATTTT.

The V and J genes are TRBV4-2 and TRBJ2-7, with D perhaps matching TRBD2 (5 bases). The V and J ends lost 1 base and 0 bases respectively, with 10 bases between them. The germline V gene has CDR1 LGHNA and CDR2 YNFKEQ. CDR3 size: 15 residues. The CDR3 region is CASSQASGSSYEQYF. The DNA of the CDR3 is TGTGCCAGCAGCCAAGCTTCGGGGTCCTCCTACGAGCAGTACTTC.

V gene TRBV20-1 combines with J gene TRBJ2-7; no clear D. Trimming removed 1 base from V and 5 bases from J, with 6 bases in between. Germline V gives CDR1 DFQATT, CDR2 SNEGSKA (reference sequence). The CDR3 is made up of 11 amino acids. This CDR3 is CSARGQDEQYF. For the CDR3, the DNA is TGCAGTGCTAGAGGTCAGGACGAGCAGTACTTC.

This chain connects TRBV5-1 to TRBJ2-3; 9 nucleotides align to TRBD2. CDR3 length: 15 residues. CDR1 is SGHRS, CDR2 YFSETQ, per germline. The ends lost 0 bases at V and 1 base at J; junction bases unmatched: 0. In nucleotides, the CDR3 is TGCGCCAGCAGCTTGGGACTAGCGGGCACAGATACGCAGTATTTT. Residues: CASSLGLAGTDTQYF.

The chain links TRBV24-1 to TRBJ1-5; perhaps TRBD1 as D (6 bases). CDR1 and CDR2 from the germline V gene are KGHDR and SFDVKD. The CDR3 is 17 amino acids. V lost 2 bases, J lost 0 bases, and 13 bases lay in between. The CDR3 reads CATSDSQGTHSNQPQHF. CDR3 bases: TGTGCCACCAGTGATTCCCAGGGGACCCATAGCAATCAGCCCCAGCATTTT.

The V gene is TRBV6-5, the J gene TRBJ2-7; D is possibly TRBD2 (7 bases). Germline V gives CDR1 MNHEY, CDR2 SVGAGI. The CDR3 runs 15 residues. V lost 0 bases, J lost 2 bases, and 11 bases lay in between. CDR3 loop: CASSYSGGPTYEQYF. CDR3 nucleotides: TGTGCCAGCAGTTACTCGGGGGGGCCCACCTACGAGCAGTACTTC.

The V and J genes are TRBV30 and TRBJ1-5; D uncertain. The CDR3 covers 14 residues. CDR1 and CDR2 (germline): GTSNPN, SVGIG (reference sequence). Trimming left V 5 bases short and J 4 bases short, with 15 bases between. The CDR3 is CAWAPPQLNQPQHF. CDR3 nucleotide sequence: TGTGCCTGGGCCCCTCCACAGTTGAATCAGCCCCAGCATTTT.

The chain carries TRBV27 and TRBJ2-7, with TRBD2 identical over 7 bases. The CDR3 is 14 residues long. Germline V CDR1 and CDR2: MNHEY, SMNVEV (reference sequence). The J segment lost 2 bases and the V segment lost 5 bases, leaving 6 bases of the junction unmatched. The CDR3 sequence is CASSPSGGAYEQYF. The CDR3 nucleotides read TGTGCCAGCAGTCCTTCGGGGGGAGCCTACGAGCAGTACTTC.

The chain uses TRBV27 and TRBJ1-2; 10 bases align to TRBD1. Germline V gene sequence: CDR1 MNHEY, CDR2 SMNVEV (reference sequence). The CDR3 sequence is 15 residues long. V was pared by 4 bases and J by 7 bases, with 9 bases of the junction left unmatched. CDR3 residues: CASSSRQGALSGYTF. Here the CDR3 DNA reads TGTGCCAGCAGTTCAAGACAGGGGGCATTGAGTGGCTACACCTTC.

This clone is a singleton in its sample. This chain links TRBV28 with TRBJ1-1; D not resolved. Germline lookup yields CDR1 MDHEN and CDR2 SYDVKM. The V end was cut by 6 bases, the J end by 4 bases, with 15 bases between. This CDR3 is 14 amino acids long. CDR3 amino acids: CASRSSVSRTEAFF. CDR3 nucleotide sequence: TGTGCCAGCAGGTCCAGTGTCTCACGCACTGAAGCTTTCTTT.

The chain carries TRBV19 and TRBJ1-5, with TRBD1 as a possible D gene (5 bases). Germline-derived CDR1 and CDR2 are LNHDA and SQIVND (reference sequence). There are 14 residues in the CDR3. Trimming stripped 3 bases from V and 6 bases from J, with 12 bases between. CDR3 in amino acids: CASSILGGGQPQHF. The CDR3 coding sequence is TGTGCCAGTAGTATCTTGGGGGGTGGTCAGCCCCAGCATTTT. The full variable domain, in which reference TRBV19 and TRBJ1-5 provide the parts outside the CDR3, is DGGITQSPKYLFRKEGQNVTLSCEQNLNHDAMYWYRQDPGQGLRLIYYSQIVNDFQKGDIAEGYSVSREKKESFPLTVTSAQKNPTAFYLCASSILGGGQPQHFGDGTRLSIL.

The CDR3 is CASSFSETTNEKLFF. In nucleotides, the CDR3 is TGTGCCAGCAGTTTTTCCGAGACAACTAATGAAAAACTGTTTTTT. The genes are TRBV27 and TRBJ1-4; D is uncertain. Trimming left V 3 bases short and J 0 bases short, with 8 bases between. CDR1 is MNHEY and CDR2 is SMNVEV in the germline V gene (reference sequence). CDR3 length: 15 amino acids.

Notes on this clone: Other DNA variants within this sample encode the same CDR3. This rearrangement joins TRBV19 to TRBJ1-2, with a tentative D call TRBD1 (5 bases). This CDR3 spans 14 amino acids. Looked up from germline, CDR1 is LNHDA and CDR2 is SQIVND (reference sequence). Deletions cut 2 bases from V and 0 bases from J, with 7 bases between. The CDR3 DNA reads TGTGCCAGTAGTATACCGGGGGCTAACTATGGCTACACCTTC. Translation gives CASSIPGANYGYTF.

This chain links TRBV19 with TRBJ1-2; D remains unclear. The CDR3 spans 13 residues. The germline gives CDR1 LNHDA, CDR2 SQIVND (reference sequence). The V end lost 3 bases, the J end lost 0 bases, and 5 bases lay between the germline ends. The DNA of the CDR3 is TGTGCCAGTAGTATCATAGCTAACTATGGCTACACCTTC. Translated: CASSIIANYGYTF.

The chain employs TRBV28 and TRBJ2-1; D may be TRBD2 (6 bases). Trimming stripped 8 bases from V and 8 bases from J, with 19 bases between. This CDR3 has 14 residues. The germline V gene has CDR1 MDHEN and CDR2 SYDVKM. The CDR3 here is CASGVVGASDEQFF. In nucleotides, the CDR3 is TGTGCCAGCGGGGTAGTGGGTGCTAGCGATGAGCAGTTCTTC. Combining the CDR3 with reference TRBV28 and TRBJ2-1 gives the whole variable domain DVKVTQSSRYLVKRTGEKVFLECVQDMDHENMFWYRQDPGLGLRLIYFSYDVKMKEKGDIPEGYSVSREKKERFSLILESASTNQTSMYLCASGVVGASDEQFFGPGTRLTVL.

The count of this clone is one. V gene TRBV12-3 or TRBV12-4 combines with J gene TRBJ1-1, with no clear D. Trimming removed 2 bases at V and 0 bases at J, with 4 bases between. The CDR3 extends over 13 amino acids. The CDR3 loop is CASSLLMNTEAFF. The CDR3 bases are TGTGCCAGCAGTTTATTAATGAACACTGAAGCTTTCTTT.